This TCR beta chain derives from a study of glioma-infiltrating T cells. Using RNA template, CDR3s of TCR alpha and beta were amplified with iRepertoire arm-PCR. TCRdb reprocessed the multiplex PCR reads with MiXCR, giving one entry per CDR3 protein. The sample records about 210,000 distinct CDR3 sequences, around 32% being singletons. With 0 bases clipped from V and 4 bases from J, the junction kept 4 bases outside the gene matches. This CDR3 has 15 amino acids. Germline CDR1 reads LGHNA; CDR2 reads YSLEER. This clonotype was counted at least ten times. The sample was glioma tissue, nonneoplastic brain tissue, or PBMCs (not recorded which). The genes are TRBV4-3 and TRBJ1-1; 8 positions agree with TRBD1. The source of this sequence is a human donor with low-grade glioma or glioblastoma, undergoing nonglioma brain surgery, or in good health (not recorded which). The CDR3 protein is CASSQETQGATEAFF. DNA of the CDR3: TGCGCCAGCAGCCAAGAAACCCAGGGGGCCACTGAAGCTTTCTTT.